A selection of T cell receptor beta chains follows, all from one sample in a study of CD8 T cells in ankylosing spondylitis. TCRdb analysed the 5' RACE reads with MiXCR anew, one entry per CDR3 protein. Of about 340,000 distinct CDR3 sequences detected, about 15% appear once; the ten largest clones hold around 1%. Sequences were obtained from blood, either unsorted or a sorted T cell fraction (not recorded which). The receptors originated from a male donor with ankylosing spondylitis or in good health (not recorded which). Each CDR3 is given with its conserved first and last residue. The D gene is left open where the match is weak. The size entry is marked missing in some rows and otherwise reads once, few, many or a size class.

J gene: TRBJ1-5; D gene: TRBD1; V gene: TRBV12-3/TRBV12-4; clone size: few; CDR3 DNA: TGTGCCAGCAGTTTCCGCACGACAGGGGGCCCCAATCAGCCCCAGCATTTT; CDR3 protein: CASSFRTTGGPNQPQHF
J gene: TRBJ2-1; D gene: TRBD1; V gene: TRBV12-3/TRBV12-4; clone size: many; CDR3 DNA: TGTGCCAGCAGTTTAGATGCAGGGGGTGGAAATGAGCAGTTCTTC; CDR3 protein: CASSLDAGGGNEQFF
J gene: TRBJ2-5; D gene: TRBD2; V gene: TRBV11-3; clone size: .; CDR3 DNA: TGTGCCAGCAGCTTACCCCCGGGGGGGGAGACCCAGTACTTC; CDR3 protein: CASSLPPGGETQYF
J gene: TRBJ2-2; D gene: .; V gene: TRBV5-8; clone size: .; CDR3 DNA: TGTGCCAGCAGCTGGATTGCTCCCGGGGAGCTGTTTTTT; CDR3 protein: CASSWIAPGELFF
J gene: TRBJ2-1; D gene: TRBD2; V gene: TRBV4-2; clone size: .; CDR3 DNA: TGTGCCAGCAGCCAAGATACCCCGGGGCTAGCGGGAAATGAGCAGTTCTTC; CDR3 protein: CASSQDTPGLAGNEQFF
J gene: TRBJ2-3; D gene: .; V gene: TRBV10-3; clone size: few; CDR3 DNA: TGTGCCATCAGTGAGTCGTCAGGGAAAGATACGCAGTATTTT; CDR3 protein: CAISESSGKDTQYF
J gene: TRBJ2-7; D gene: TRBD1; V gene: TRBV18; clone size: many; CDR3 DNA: TGTGCCAGCTCACTAGCCGGGACAGGGGCCTACGAGCAGTACTTC; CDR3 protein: CASSLAGTGAYEQYF
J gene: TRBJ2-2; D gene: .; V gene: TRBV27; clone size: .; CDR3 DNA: TGTGCCAGCAGTCCAAAACCCTGGAACAGGGGGGGGACCGGGGAGCTGTTTTTT; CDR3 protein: CASSPKPWNRGGTGELFF
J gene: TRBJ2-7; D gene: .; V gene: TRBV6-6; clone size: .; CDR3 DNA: TGTGCCAGCAGTTCCCAGGGGGGCTACGAGCAGTACTTC; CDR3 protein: CASSSQGGYEQYF
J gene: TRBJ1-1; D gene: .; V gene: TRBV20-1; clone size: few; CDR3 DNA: TGCAGTGCTAGAGATAGGGTTGTGAACACTGAAGCTTTCTTT; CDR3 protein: CSARDRVVNTEAFF
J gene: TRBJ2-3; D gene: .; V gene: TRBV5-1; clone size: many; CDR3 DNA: TGCGCCAGCAGCTTGTACCCAGATACGCAGTATTTT; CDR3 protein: CASSLYPDTQYF